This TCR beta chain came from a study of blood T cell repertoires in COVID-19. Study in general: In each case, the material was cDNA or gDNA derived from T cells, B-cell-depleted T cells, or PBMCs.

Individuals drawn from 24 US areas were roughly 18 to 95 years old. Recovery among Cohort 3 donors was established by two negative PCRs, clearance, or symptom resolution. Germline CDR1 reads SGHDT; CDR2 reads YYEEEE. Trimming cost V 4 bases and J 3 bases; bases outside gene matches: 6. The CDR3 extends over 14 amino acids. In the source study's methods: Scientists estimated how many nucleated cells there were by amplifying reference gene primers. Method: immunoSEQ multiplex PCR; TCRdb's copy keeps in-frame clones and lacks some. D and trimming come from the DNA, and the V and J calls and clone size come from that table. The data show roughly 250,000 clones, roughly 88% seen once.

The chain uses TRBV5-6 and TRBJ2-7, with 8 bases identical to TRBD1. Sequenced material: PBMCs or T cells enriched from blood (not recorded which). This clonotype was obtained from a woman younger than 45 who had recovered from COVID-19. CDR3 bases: TGTGCCAGCAGCCCTGGGACAGGCCGCTACGAGCAGTACTTC. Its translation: CASSPGTGRYEQYF.